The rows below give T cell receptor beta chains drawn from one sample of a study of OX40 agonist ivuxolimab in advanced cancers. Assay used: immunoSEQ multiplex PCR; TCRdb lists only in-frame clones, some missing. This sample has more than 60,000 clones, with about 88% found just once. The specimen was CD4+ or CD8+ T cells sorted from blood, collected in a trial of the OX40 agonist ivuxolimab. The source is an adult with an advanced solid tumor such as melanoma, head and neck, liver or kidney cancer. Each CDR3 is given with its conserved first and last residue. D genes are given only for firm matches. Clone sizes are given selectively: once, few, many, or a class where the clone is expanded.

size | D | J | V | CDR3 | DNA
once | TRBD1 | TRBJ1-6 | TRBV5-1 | CASSFMGQGLSSYNSPLHF | TGCGCCAGCAGCTTCATGGGACAGGGGTTGAGCTCCTATAATTCACCCCTCCACTTT
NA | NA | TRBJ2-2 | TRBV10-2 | CASRGAGELFF | TGCGCCAGCAGGGGAGCCGGGGAGCTGTTTTTT
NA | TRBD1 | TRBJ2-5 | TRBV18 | CASSSGQGGETQYF | TGTGCCAGCTCGTCGGGACAGGGGGGAGAGACCCAGTACTTC
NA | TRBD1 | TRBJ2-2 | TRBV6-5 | CASSYQGDGELFF | TGTGCCAGCAGTTACCAGGGGGACGGGGAGCTGTTTTTT
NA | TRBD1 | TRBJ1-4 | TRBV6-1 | CASSDGGTGAVKLFF | TGTGCCAGCAGTGACGGGGGGACAGGGGCGGTAAAACTGTTTTTT
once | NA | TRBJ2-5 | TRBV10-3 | CAISELAQLETQYF | TGTGCCATCTCTGAGCTAGCCCAACTGGAGACCCAGTACTTC
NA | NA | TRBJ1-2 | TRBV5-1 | CASSPGGVGYTF | TGCGCCAGCAGCCCTGGCGGGGTGGGCTACACCTTC
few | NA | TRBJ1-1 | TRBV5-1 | CASSFGQENTEAFF | TGCGCCAGCAGCTTCGGACAAGAAAACACTGAAGCTTTCTTT
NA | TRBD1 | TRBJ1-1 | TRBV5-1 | CASTLGQGLNTEAFF | TGCGCCAGCACCCTCGGACAGGGTTTGAACACTGAAGCTTTCTTT
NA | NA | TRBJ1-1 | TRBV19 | CASSLGAFEAFF | TGTGCCAGTAGTTTGGGGGCGTTCGAAGCTTTCTTT
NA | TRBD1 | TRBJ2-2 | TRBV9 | CASSVGQGSTGELFF | TGTGCCAGCAGCGTGGGACAGGGGAGCACCGGGGAGCTGTTTTTT
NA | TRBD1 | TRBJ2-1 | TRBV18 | CASSPRQGAGDEQFF | TGTGCCAGCTCACCGAGACAGGGGGCGGGTGATGAGCAGTTCTTC
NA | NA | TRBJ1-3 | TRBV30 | CAWSPTPVPGNTIYF | TGTGCCTGGAGTCCGACACCCGTCCCTGGAAACACCATATATTTT
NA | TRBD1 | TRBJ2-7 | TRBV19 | CASSSSGTGIYEQYF | TGTGCCAGTAGTTCCTCCGGGACAGGAATATACGAGCAGTACTTC
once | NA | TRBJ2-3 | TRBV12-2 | CASRGGGGASTDTQYF | TGTGCAAGTCGCGGGGGCGGCGGGGCGAGCACAGATACGCAGTATTTT
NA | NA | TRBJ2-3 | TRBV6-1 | CASSSPDTQYF | TGTGCCAGCAGTTCCCCCGATACGCAGTATTTT